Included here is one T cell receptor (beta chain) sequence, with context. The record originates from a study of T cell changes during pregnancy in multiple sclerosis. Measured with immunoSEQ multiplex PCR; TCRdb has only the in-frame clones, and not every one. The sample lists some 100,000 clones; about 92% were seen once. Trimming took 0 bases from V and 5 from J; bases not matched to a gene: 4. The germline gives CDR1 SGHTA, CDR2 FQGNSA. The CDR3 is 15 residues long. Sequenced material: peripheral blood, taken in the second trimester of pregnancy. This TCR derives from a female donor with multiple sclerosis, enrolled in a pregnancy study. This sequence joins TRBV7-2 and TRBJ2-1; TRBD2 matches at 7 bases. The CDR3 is CASSLASGQHNEQFF. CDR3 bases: TGTGCCAGCAGCTTAGCTAGCGGGCAACACAATGAGCAGTTCTTC.